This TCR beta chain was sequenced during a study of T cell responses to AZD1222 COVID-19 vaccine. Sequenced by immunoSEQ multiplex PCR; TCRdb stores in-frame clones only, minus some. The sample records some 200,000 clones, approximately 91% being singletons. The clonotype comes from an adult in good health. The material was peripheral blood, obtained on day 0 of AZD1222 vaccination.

The CDR3 region is CAITGLLRRPNQPQHF. For the CDR3, the DNA is TGTGCCATCACGGGACTCCTTAGGCGCCCCAATCAGCCCCAGCATTTT. The chain employs TRBV27 and TRBJ1-5, with a possible D match to TRBD1 (5 bases). V was clipped by 10 bases and J by 3 bases, with 22 bases between them. The CDR3 runs 16 residues. Germline CDR1 and CDR2: MNHEY and SMNVEV (reference sequence).